These 26 T cell receptor beta chains were sequenced from one sample in a study of blood T cells in healthy people across ages. Alongside a J-beta primer mix, a sample-barcoded 5' primer served in a second PCR lasting about 7 to 11 cycles. TCRdb ran MiXCR on the 5' RACE reads and lists one entry per CDR3 protein. Here the sample spans about 640,000 distinct CDR3 sequences, about 54% being singletons. Sequenced: blood. These receptors were taken from a man aged 60 to 69 in good health.

Note on this clonotype: The germline gene is not matched at one end of the junction; a read error may be the cause. The chain is built from TRBV24-1 and TRBJ2-1, with 9 bases fitting TRBD2. Germline-derived CDR1 and CDR2 are KGHDR and SFDVKD. This CDR3 comprises 16 residues. CDR3 nucleotides: TGTGCCACCAGTGCGGGCGGGGGGGCCTTCTACAACGAGCAGTTCTTC. This translates into CATSAGGGAFYNEQFF.

The chain couples TRBV20-1 to TRBJ2-7; 13 positions match TRBD2. CDR1 and CDR2 from the germline V gene are DFQATT and SNEGSKA (reference sequence). The CDR3 consists of 14 residues. In nucleotides, the CDR3 is TGCAGCCTTACCACTAGCGGGGGGGCGAACGAGCAGTACTTC. Its translation is CSLTTSGGANEQYF.

This chain connects TRBV4-1 to TRBJ1-2, with a tentative D call TRBD1 (5 bases). There are 15 residues in the CDR3. V lost 0 bases and J 4 bases, leaving 12 bases between the germline ends. Germline values: CDR1 MGHRA, CDR2 YSYEKL. The CDR3 here is CASSQEGGTVYGYTF. The CDR3 coding sequence is TGCGCCAGCAGCCAAGAGGGGGGGACGGTCTATGGCTACACCTTC.

V gene TRBV11-2 combines with J gene TRBJ2-4; a weak D match, TRBD2 (5 bases). The CDR3 consists of 15 residues. The germline gives CDR1 SGHAT, CDR2 FQNNGV. The V end was cut by 0 bases, the J end by 5 bases, with 11 bases between. DNA of the CDR3: TGTGCCAGCAGCTTAGAACACGGGGTCGAAAACATTCAGTACTTC. It translates to CASSLEHGVENIQYF.

The V call is TRBV20-1, the J call TRBJ2-3, with 11 bases that match TRBD2. The V and J ends lost 3 bases and 2 bases, in that order; junction bases with no gene match: 13. Germline-derived CDR1 and CDR2 are DFQATT and SNEGSKA (reference sequence). There are 18 residues in the CDR3. The CDR3 spells CSASSLAGGRLITDTQYF. The CDR3 coding sequence is TGCAGTGCTAGTAGTTTAGCGGGGGGGCGCCTTATCACAGATACGCAGTATTTT.

As regards this clonotype: The junction shows a germline mismatch at one end, possibly a read error. This chain uses TRBV11-2 with TRBJ2-2; TRBD2 might be the D (5 bases). The CDR3 loop spans 14 amino acids. CDR1 and CDR2 (germline): SGHAT, FQNNGV. CDR3 amino acids: CASSLGRSTGEPFF. The CDR3 nucleotides are TGTGCTAGCAGCTTAGGCAGGAGCACCGGGGAGCCGTTTTTT.

The V and J genes are TRBV6-2 or TRBV6-3 and TRBJ2-7, with no clear D. The CDR3 has 15 amino acids. Germline V gene data show CDR1 as MNHEY and CDR2 as SVGEGT. V gave up 6 bases and J gave up 4 bases, with 19 bases separating them. CDR3 amino acids: CASSLGPLTPYEQYF. The CDR3 DNA reads TGTGCCAGCAGCCTCGGACCTTTAACCCCATACGAGCAGTACTTC.

V is TRBV7-2 and J is TRBJ2-5; 10 nucleotides line up with TRBD1. Germline V CDR1 and CDR2: SGHTA, FQGNSA. J gave up 5 bases and V 5 bases, and 8 bases lay outside the gene matches. CDR3 length: 15 amino acids. CDR3 in amino acids: CASSTGTGEWETQYF. In nucleotides, the CDR3 is TGTGCCAGCAGCACGGGGACAGGGGAGTGGGAGACCCAGTACTTC.

The chain uses TRBV7-9 and TRBJ2-2; D is ambiguous. Trimming pared 5 bases from V and 3 bases from J, leaving 13 bases between. Germline V CDR1 and CDR2: SEHNR, FQNEAQ (reference sequence). This CDR3 spans 15 amino acids. CDR3: CASSLRVGDTGELFF. The CDR3, as DNA: TGTGCCAGCAGCCTACGGGTAGGAGACACCGGGGAGCTGTTTTTT.

The chain is built from TRBV20-1 and TRBJ2-7, with 10 positions matching TRBD2. J lost 2 bases, V lost 3 bases, and 4 bases had no gene match. Germline V gene lookup returns CDR1 DFQATT and CDR2 SNEGSKA (reference sequence). This CDR3 is built from 14 residues. The CDR3 nucleotides are TGCAGTGCTAGTTTTCTAGCGGGGGCCTACGAGCAGTACTTC. Translating it yields CSASFLAGAYEQYF.

The sample holds a few counts of this clonotype. The V call is TRBV3-1, the J call TRBJ2-1; D possibly uses TRBD1 or TRBD2 (5 bases each). CDR3 length: 15 residues. Germline V lookup: CDR1 LGHDT, CDR2 YNNKEL (reference sequence). V was trimmed by 4 bases and J by 0 bases, leaving 10 bases between them. The CDR3 here is CASSPGPDSYNEQFF. The CDR3 DNA reads as TGTGCCAGCAGCCCGGGGCCGGACTCCTACAATGAGCAGTTCTTC.

The genes are TRBV29-1 and TRBJ1-2; 7 nucleotides match TRBD1. Germline assignment: CDR1 SQVTM and CDR2 ANQGSEA. The CDR3 is 11 amino acids. The V gene end was trimmed by 4 bases and the J gene end by 5 bases; junction bases not matched to a gene: 1. CDR3 sequence (DNA): TGCAGCGTTGTACAGGGGTATGGCTACACCTTC. As protein: CSVVQGYGYTF.

On this clonotype: A junction end diverges from the germline sequence, so it may reflect a read error. The chain uses TRBV12-3 or TRBV12-4 and TRBJ2-3; 7 bases line up with TRBD2. The CDR3 runs to 16 residues. The CDR3 region is CASSLSTSDSTDTQYF. The CDR3 nucleotides read TGTGCCAGCAGTTTAAGTACTAGCGATAGCACAGATACGCAATATTTT.

Worth noting for this clonotype: A clone one base away is much larger, so this may be a read error. The V gene is TRBV7-9, the J gene TRBJ1-2, with D perhaps TRBD1 (6 bases). The CDR3 contains 15 residues. The germline CDR1 and CDR2 sequences are SEHNR and FQNEAQ (reference sequence). CDR3 region: CASGLKMGATRGYTF. CDR3 nucleotides: TGTGCCAGCGGCTTAAAAATGGGGGCCACACGTGGCTACACCTTC.

The chain combines TRBV27 with TRBJ2-5; 9 bases are a match to TRBD1. V lost 2 bases and J lost 3; bases outside the gene matches: 10. The CDR3 is 17 amino acids. Germline lookup yields CDR1 MNHEY and CDR2 SMNVEV (reference sequence). CDR3 bases: TGTGCCAGCAGTTTAGGGACAGGGACGTACGGGGAAGAGACCCAGTACTTC. Translation gives CASSLGTGTYGEETQYF.

J is TRBJ1-6 and V is TRBV7-2; maybe TRBD1 (6 bases). This CDR3 comprises 16 residues. CDR1 and CDR2 (germline): SGHTA, FQGNSA. Trimming took off 0 bases at V and 9 bases at J, with 15 bases between the two ends. The CDR3, as DNA: TGTGCCAGCAGCTTAGCATCTCAGGGGTTTCCTTCACCCCTCCACTTT. Its translation is CASSLASQGFPSPLHF. The whole variable domain, filled in from reference TRBV7-2 and TRBJ1-6, reads GAGVSQSPSNKVTEKGKDVELRCDPISGHTALYWYRQSLGQGLEFLIYFQGNSAPDKSGLPSDRFSAERTGGSVSTLTIQRTQQEDSAVYLCASSLASQGFPSPLHFGNGTRLTVT.

The J gene is TRBJ2-7, the V gene TRBV5-6; no firm D call. V lost 2 bases and J lost 2, with 14 bases in between. The CDR3 sequence is 15 residues long. Germline V gives CDR1 SGHDT, CDR2 YYEEEE. The chain's CDR3 is CASSLLGRPTYEQYF. The CDR3 DNA follows: TGTGCCAGCAGCTTACTCGGCAGGCCAACCTACGAGCAGTACTTC.

This chain joins TRBV21-1 and TRBJ2-7; no check of the table's D call, TRBD1, against the DNA was made. TRBV21-1 is classified as a pseudogene. This CDR3 is 15 amino acids long. This CDR3 reads CASSKSLRDNYEQYF. CDR3 nucleotide sequence: TGTGCCAGCAGCAAATCTCTCCGGGACAACTACGAGCAGTACTTC.

In this sample, this clonotype turned up once. The chain employs TRBV7-9 and TRBJ2-1; no firm D call. The CDR3 extends over 14 amino acids. The V end lost 2 bases, the J end lost 5 bases, and 10 bases lay between the germline ends. Germline CDR1 SEHNR, CDR2 FQNEAQ (reference sequence). In nucleotides, the CDR3 is TGTGCCAGCAGCTTAACAGCCCCGGACAATGAGCAGTTCTTC. Its translation: CASSLTAPDNEQFF.

This rearrangement joins TRBV4-1 to TRBJ1-1; no clear D. The CDR3 sequence is 16 residues long. Germline V gene sequence: CDR1 MGHRA, CDR2 YSYEKL. Trimming left V 6 bases short and J 4 bases short, with 21 bases between. The CDR3 nucleotides are TGCGCCAGCAGAACCCCCGGGGAAGGGCGAGGCACTGAAGCTTTCTTT. This codes for CASRTPGEGRGTEAFF.

A few counts support this clonotype. The V call is TRBV29-1, the J call TRBJ2-5, with 8 bases aligning to TRBD2. The CDR3 consists of 13 residues. V gave up 7 bases and J gave up 5 bases; unmatched junction bases: 9. Germline values: CDR1 SQVTM, CDR2 ANQGSEA. The CDR3 coding sequence is TGCAGCGCTTCGGGGACTAGTCAGGAGACCCAGTACTTC. It is translated as CSASGTSQETQYF.

This clonotype has more than one count but fewer than ten. The chain has TRBV15 and TRBJ2-3; possible D gene TRBD2, 6 bases. The CDR3 has 14 residues. CDR1 and CDR2 (germline): LNHNV, YYDKDF (reference sequence). The germline V and J ends were trimmed by 5 bases and 2 bases, with 11 bases remaining between them. As DNA, the CDR3 is TGTGCCACCAGCCGCGGCGGGGACACAGATACGCAGTATTTT. Its protein product is CATSRGGDTDTQYF.

The V call is TRBV11-2, the J call TRBJ2-5; D may correspond to TRBD1 or TRBD2 (5 bases each). V was pared by 0 bases and J by 1 base, with 12 bases between. CDR1 and CDR2 from the germline V gene are SGHAT and FQNNGV. This CDR3 region has 16 residues. The DNA for the CDR3 is TGTGCCAGCAGCTTAGATTGGATTGGGGGCCAAGAGACCCAGTACTTC. It translates to CASSLDWIGGQETQYF.

A word on this clonotype: A much larger clone differs by one base, so this may be a read error. CDR3 in amino acids: CSADEGGNNEQFF. DNA for the CDR3: TGCAGCGCCGATGAAGGGGGGAATAATGAGCAGTTCTTC. The chain uses TRBV29-1 and TRBJ2-1; D possibly uses TRBD1 or TRBD2 (6 bases each). CDR1 and CDR2 (germline): SQVTM, ANQGSEA. V lost 7 bases to trimming and J lost 7 bases, with 17 bases between them. The CDR3 contains 13 residues.

This rearrangement joins TRBV18 to TRBJ2-5; 8 bases are a match to TRBD1. The last part of the DNA fits TRBJ2-7 better; the J call may be wrong. Germline CDR1 reads KGHSH; CDR2 reads LQKENI. The CDR3 has 18 residues. CDR3 region: CASSPPFSSRGPTYEQYF. DNA for the CDR3: TGTGCCAGCTCACCACCGTTTTCGAGCAGGGGGCCAACCTACGAGCAGTACTTC.

This chain joins TRBV9 and TRBJ2-1; 11 bases agree with TRBD1. Unmatched junction bases numbered 5, after V lost 0 bases and J lost 6 bases. Germline loops: CDR1 SGDLS, CDR2 YYNGEE. CDR3 size: 16 residues. CDR3 DNA sequence: TGTGCCAGCAGCGTAGGGTGGGACAGGGGGAGCAATGAGCAGTTCTTC. Translating it yields CASSVGWDRGSNEQFF.